The following is a TCR beta chain sequence with its context. Its antigen is currently unknown. The data were taken from a study of STAT5B mutations in CD4+ large granular lymphocyte leukemia. There are 16 residues in the CDR3. J gave up 8 bases and V 0 bases, and 10 bases lay outside the gene matches. From germline, CDR1 is KGHSH and CDR2 LQKENI. Study outcomes and limitations: Top patient clones used TRBV06 genes more often: 8/27 versus 2/35 in controls. Data were not HLA-matched across samples.

TCRdb's copy holds only in-frame clones and misses some; the assay was immunoSEQ multiplex PCR. Of 20,000 to 25,000 clones in the sample, just over 70% were seen once. Sequenced material: CD4+ T cells from blood buffy coats. This chain connects TRBV18 to TRBJ2-1; 7 nucleotides agree with TRBD2. This clonotype originated in a human donor in good health. CDR3 nucleotides: TGTGCCAGCTCACCACCCTCGACTAGCAAAGGGGATGAGCAGTTCTTC. It is translated as CASSPPSTSKGDEQFF.